Listed below are T cell receptor beta chains from one sample, sequenced in a study of T cell changes during pregnancy in multiple sclerosis. Libraries were prepared by immunoSEQ multiplex PCR; TCRdb keeps only in-frame clonotypes and omits some of them. The sample lists 75,000 to 100,000 clones, about nine tenths occurring once. The material was peripheral blood, obtained after pregnancy. The source of these receptors is a female donor in good health, enrolled as a control in a pregnancy study. The conserved cysteine and the conserved F or W are not part of the CDR3 here.

j_call v_call cdr3_aa
TRBJ2-2 TRBV5-4 ASSEEPVPGELF
TRBJ1-1 TRBV7-2 ASSFTTGGLTEAF
TRBJ1-5 TRBV7-2 ASSSKGTGYNQPQH
TRBJ2-7 TRBV15 ATSSPRDSYEQY
TRBJ2-5 TRBV6-1 ASSEISTSGGDQETQY
TRBJ1-2 TRBV5-8 ASSLGAQYGYT
TRBJ1-1 TRBV10-2 ASRWDRGMNTEAF
TRBJ2-3 TRBV9 ATSGGAWDTQY
TRBJ1-4 TRBV28 ASSLEQGIATNEKLF
TRBJ2-2 TRBV11-1 ASSFQDQTGELF
TRBJ2-5 TRBV5-4 ASSWRILAGGGQETQY
TRBJ1-5 TRBV29-1 SVSQGIRDQPQH
TRBJ1-5 TRBV6-1 ASSEQANQPQH
TRBJ1-2 TRBV5-4 ASSLRQGRYYGYT
TRBJ2-7 TRBV11-1 ASSLAGGSGEQY
TRBJ1-5 TRBV19 ASSQGEPQH
TRBJ2-3 TRBV7-6 ASSLANRGPDTQY
TRBJ1-5 TRBV5-8 ASSSGTSPNQPQH
TRBJ1-6 TRBV9 ASSAGVSYNSPLH
TRBJ1-2 TRBV6-6 ASSYAGNYGYT
TRBJ2-3 TRBV4-1 ASSLRGDRVTDTQY
TRBJ1-2 TRBV5-4 ASSLRQGDNYGYT
TRBJ2-7 TRBV11-2 ASQLAGLIYEQY
TRBJ1-2 TRBV7-2 ASSARLSGYT
TRBJ2-7 TRBV6-5 ATGQPTYEQY
TRBJ1-1 TRBV18 ASSADRNTEAF
TRBJ1-3 TRBV7-9 ATLRGGSAGNTIY
TRBJ2-3 TRBV28 ASSLQVAGGRNTQY
TRBJ2-3 TRBV4-3 ASSRLGGATDTQY
TRBJ1-1 TRBV4-2 ASSQADTEAF
TRBJ1-1 TRBV11-2 ASSLMSGDGGTEAF
TRBJ2-7 TRBV7-7 ASSPGGGGEQY
TRBJ1-1 TRBV7-6 ASSLRLPGREDTEAF
TRBJ2-7 TRBV6-6 ASRPDRVVPYEQY
TRBJ1-6 TRBV4-1 ASSPAGTENSPLH
TRBJ1-4 TRBV5-8 ASSWGAVVRTNEKLF
TRBJ2-7 TRBV4-1 ASSRRGGYEQY
TRBJ1-6 TRBV6-1 ASWMTVSDSPLH
TRBJ1-5 TRBV18 ASSPPDRVGQPQH
TRBJ2-7 TRBV13 ASSITGFSYEQY
TRBJ2-7 TRBV5-1 ASSPQGYEQY
TRBJ2-5 TRBV18 ASSLRTAQETQY
TRBJ2-7 TRBV6-1 ASSFRDRI
TRBJ1-5 TRBV28 ASSPTGTSNQPQH
TRBJ2-7 TRBV4-3 ASSQDRRDEQY
TRBJ1-1 TRBV7-6 ASSPPGSAAEAF
TRBJ2-4 TRBV10-3 AISEGGNIQY
TRBJ1-2 TRBV4-3 ASSQETVRYGYT
TRBJ1-1 TRBV7-9 ASYAGGTEAF
TRBJ1-1 TRBV7-2 ASSKQGNTEAF
TRBJ1-2 TRBV2 ASGSNYGYT